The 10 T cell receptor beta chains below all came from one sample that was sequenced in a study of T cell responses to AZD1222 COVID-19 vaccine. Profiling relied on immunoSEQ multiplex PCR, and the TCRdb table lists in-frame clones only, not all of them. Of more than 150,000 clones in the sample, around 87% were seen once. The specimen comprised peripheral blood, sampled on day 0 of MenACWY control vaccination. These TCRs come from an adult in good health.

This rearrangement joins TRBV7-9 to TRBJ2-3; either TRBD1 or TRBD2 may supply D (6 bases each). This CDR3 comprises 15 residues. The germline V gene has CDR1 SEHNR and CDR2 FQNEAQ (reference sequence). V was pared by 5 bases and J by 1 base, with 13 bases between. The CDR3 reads CASSARGPRTDTQYF. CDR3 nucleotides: TGTGCCAGCAGCGCCCGGGGGCCCCGCACAGATACGCAGTATTTT.

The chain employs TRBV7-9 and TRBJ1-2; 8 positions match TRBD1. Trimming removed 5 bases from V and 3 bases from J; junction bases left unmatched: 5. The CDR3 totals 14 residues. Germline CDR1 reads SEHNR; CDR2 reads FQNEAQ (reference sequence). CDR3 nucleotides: TGTGCCAGCAGCCCCGGGACAGGATACTATGGCTACACCTTC. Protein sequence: CASSPGTGYYGYTF.

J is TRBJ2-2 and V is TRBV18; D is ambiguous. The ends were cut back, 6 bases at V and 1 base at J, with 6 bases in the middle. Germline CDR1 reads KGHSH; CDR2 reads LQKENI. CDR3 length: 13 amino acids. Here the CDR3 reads CASSTQNTGELFF. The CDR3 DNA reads TGTGCCAGCTCCACACAGAACACCGGGGAGCTGTTTTTT.

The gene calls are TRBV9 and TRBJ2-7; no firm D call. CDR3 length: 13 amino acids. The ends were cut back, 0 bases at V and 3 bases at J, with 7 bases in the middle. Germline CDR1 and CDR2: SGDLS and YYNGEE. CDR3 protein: CASSVEGRYEQYF. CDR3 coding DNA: TGTGCCAGCAGCGTAGAGGGCCGCTACGAGCAGTACTTC.

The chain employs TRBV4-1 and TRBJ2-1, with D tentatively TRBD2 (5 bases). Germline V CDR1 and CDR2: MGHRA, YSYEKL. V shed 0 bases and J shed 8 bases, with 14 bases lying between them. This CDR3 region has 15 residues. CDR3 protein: CASSQEREGRDEQFF. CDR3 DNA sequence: TGCGCCAGCAGCCAAGAGAGGGAAGGAAGGGATGAGCAGTTCTTC.

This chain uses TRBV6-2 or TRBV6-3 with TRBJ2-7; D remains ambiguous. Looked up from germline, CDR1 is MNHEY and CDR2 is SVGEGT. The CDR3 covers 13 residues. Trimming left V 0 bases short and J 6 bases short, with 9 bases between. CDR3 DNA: TGTGCCAGCAGTTACTCGAACTTCCTCGAGCAGTACTTC. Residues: CASSYSNFLEQYF.

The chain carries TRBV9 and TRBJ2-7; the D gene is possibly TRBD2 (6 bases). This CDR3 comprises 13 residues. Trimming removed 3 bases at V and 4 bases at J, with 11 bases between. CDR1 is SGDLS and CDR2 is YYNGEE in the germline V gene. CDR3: CASSATGEYEQYF. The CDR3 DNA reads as TGTGCCAGCAGCGCGACGGGGGAGTACGAGCAGTACTTC.

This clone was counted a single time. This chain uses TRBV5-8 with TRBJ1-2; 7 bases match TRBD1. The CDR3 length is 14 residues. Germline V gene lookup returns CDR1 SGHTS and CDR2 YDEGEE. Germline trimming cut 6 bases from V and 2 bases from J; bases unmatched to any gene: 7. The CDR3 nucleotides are TGTGCCAGCATCCCTACAGGGGAGAACTATGGCTACACCTTC. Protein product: CASIPTGENYGYTF.

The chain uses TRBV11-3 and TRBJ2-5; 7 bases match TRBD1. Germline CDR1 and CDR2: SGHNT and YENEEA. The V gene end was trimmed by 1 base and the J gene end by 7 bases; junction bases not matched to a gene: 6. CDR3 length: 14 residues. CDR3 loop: CASSLGQGISTQYF. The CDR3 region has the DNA TGTGCCAGCAGCTTAGGACAGGGCATCTCGACCCAGTACTTC.

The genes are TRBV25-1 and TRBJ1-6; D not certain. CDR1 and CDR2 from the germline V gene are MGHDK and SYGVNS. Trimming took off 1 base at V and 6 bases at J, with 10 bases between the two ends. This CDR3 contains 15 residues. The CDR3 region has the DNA TGTGCCAGCAGTGAATCAAGGTCCCTTAATTCACCCCTCCACTTT. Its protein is CASSESRSLNSPLHF.